This record covers a single T cell receptor beta chain. As yet, its antigen is unknown. The data were taken from a study of T cells after yellow fever vaccination. Study-wide findings and caveats: A small proportion of clonotypes was detected in both the CD4 and CD8 compartments. Compared with primary, the secondary response was weaker and peaked at day 5, not 15.

The 5'RACE template-switching step produced TCR cDNA and added a universal primer site and UMIs. TCRdb reanalysed the 5' RACE reads using MiXCR and keeps one entry per CDR3 protein. This table holds some 400,000 distinct CDR3 sequences, approximately 5.7% found once. Sequencing used PBMCs, obtained 5 days after the yellow fever booster vaccination. This sequence originates from a man aged 25-40 years who received the YFV17D yellow fever vaccine.

CDR3 nucleotide sequence: TGCGCCAGCAGCTTGATTGAGGTGCGCACCGGGGAGCTGTTTTTT. It specifies CASSLIEVRTGELFF. The rearrangement uses TRBV5-1 and TRBJ2-2; D uncertain. The V end lost 1 base, the J end lost 4 bases, and 11 bases lay between the germline ends. Germline CDR1 and CDR2: SGHRS and YFSETQ. The CDR3 sequence is 15 residues long. Full variable domain (outside the CDR3, taken from reference TRBV5-1 and TRBJ2-2): KAGVTQTPRYLIKTRGQQVTLSCSPISGHRSVSWYQQTPGQGLQFLFEYFSETQRNKGNFPGRFSGRQFSNSRSEMNVSTLELGDSALYLCASSLIEVRTGELFFGEGSRLTVL.